These 11 T cell receptor beta chains were sequenced from one sample in a study of PD-1 blockade in classical Hodgkin lymphoma. Brentuximab vedotin exposure varied among the patients, all of whom had relapsed after autologous stem cell transplantation. The assay was immunoSEQ multiplex PCR, and TCRdb's table has in-frame clones only and misses some. The sample has about 41,000 clones, 86% seen once; the top ten hold approximately 5.7%. The source was peripheral blood mononuclear cells (PBMCs), collected before the second cycle of nivolumab. These receptors all stem from a human donor with classical Hodgkin lymphoma.

The rearrangement joins TRBV28 to TRBJ2-5, with unresolved D. Deletions cut 5 bases from V and 0 bases from J, with 10 bases between. CDR1 is MDHEN, CDR2 SYDVKM, per germline. This CDR3 is 14 amino acids long. For the CDR3, the DNA is TGTGCCAGCAGTCCATTGGGGTACCAAGAGACCCAGTACTTC. This codes for CASSPLGYQETQYF.

This clone came up once. The chain employs TRBV18 and TRBJ1-1; D is unresolved. The CDR3 totals 14 residues. In germline, CDR1 is KGHSH, CDR2 LQKENI. The ends were cut back, 3 bases at V and 1 base at J, with 9 bases in the middle. The CDR3 coding sequence is TGTGCCAGCTCACCTGTGAACTGGAACACTGAAGCTTTCTTT. Amino acid sequence: CASSPVNWNTEAFF.

This sequence joins TRBV19 and TRBJ2-3; TRBD2 matches at 9 bases. The V gene end was trimmed by 3 bases and the J gene end by 5 bases; junction bases not matched to a gene: 6. The CDR3 has 15 amino acids. Germline-derived CDR1 and CDR2 are LNHDA and SQIVND (reference sequence). The CDR3 DNA reads TGTGCCAGTAGTATCAATAGCGGGGGACTAGATACGCAGTATTTT. This codes for CASSINSGGLDTQYF.

The chain is built from TRBV5-1 and TRBJ1-1; D gene ambiguous. From germline, CDR1 is SGHRS and CDR2 YFSETQ. CDR3 length: 14 residues. V was trimmed by 4 bases and J by 4 bases, leaving 14 bases between them. CDR3 DNA sequence: TGCGCCAGCAGCGGGGAGAGGGATGGCACTGAAGCTTTCTTT. Amino acid sequence: CASSGERDGTEAFF.

CDR3 protein: CASRYPDSVNEQFF. The CDR3 DNA follows: TGTGCCAGCAGATACCCCGACAGCGTAAATGAGCAGTTCTTC. This rearrangement joins TRBV2 to TRBJ2-1, with D maybe TRBD1 (5 bases). The germline V gene has CDR1 SNHLY and CDR2 FYNNEI. Trimming left V 6 bases short and J 7 bases short, with 16 bases between. The CDR3 length is 14 residues.

The gene calls are TRBV29-1 and TRBJ2-7; TRBD1 is a possible D gene (5 bases). The germline V and J ends were trimmed by 0 bases and 12 bases, with 18 bases remaining between them. This CDR3 is built from 13 residues. CDR1 and CDR2 (germline): SQVTM, ANQGSEA. The CDR3 reads CSVEDQGRARRYF. CDR3 DNA: TGCAGCGTTGAAGATCAGGGCAGGGCTCGCCGGTACTTC.

This chain links TRBV11-2 with TRBJ1-6, with D hard to call. Germline CDR1 and CDR2: SGHAT and FQNNGV. CDR3 size: 14 residues. V lost 2 bases and J lost 5, with 7 bases in between. CDR3 sequence (DNA): TGTGCCAGCAGCTTAATCCGGGATAATTCACCCCTCCACTTT. It translates to CASSLIRDNSPLHF.

The chain employs TRBV19 and TRBJ2-7, with 12 bases that match TRBD2. This CDR3 contains 17 residues. V was pared by 3 bases and J by 6 bases, with 12 bases of the junction left unmatched. CDR1 LNHDA and CDR2 SQIVND come from the germline V gene (reference sequence). CDR3 region: CASSIRKGLAGLREQYF. CDR3 DNA: TGTGCCAGTAGTATCCGAAAGGGACTAGCGGGCTTGCGCGAGCAGTACTTC.

In DNA form, the CDR3 reads TGCGCCAGCAGCCAAGATATTTGGGTGGGTACCACGGGCCAGCATTTT. Its protein is CASSQDIWVGTTGQHF. The V and J genes are TRBV4-1 and TRBJ1-5, with D hard to call. Germline values: CDR1 MGHRA, CDR2 YSYEKL. Trimming took 0 bases from V and 12 from J, leaving 21 bases between them. The CDR3 totals 16 residues.

This clone turned up a few times. The J gene is TRBJ2-3, the V gene TRBV5-4, with D perhaps assigned TRBD1 or TRBD2 (5 bases each). Trimming took 4 bases from V and 6 from J, leaving 12 bases between them. Germline V gene sequence: CDR1 SGHNT, CDR2 YYREEE (reference sequence). CDR3 length: 13 amino acids. This CDR3 is CASSKGRLDTQYF. Here the CDR3 DNA reads TGTGCCAGCAGCAAGGGACGTTTGGATACGCAGTATTTT.

CDR3 sequence: CASSRQASGRTFSTYNEQFF. The CDR3, as DNA: TGTGCCAGTAGCCGCCAAGCGAGCGGGAGGACTTTCAGTACGTACAATGAGCAGTTCTTC. V gene TRBV19 combines with J gene TRBJ2-1, with 9 bases matching TRBD2. With 6 bases clipped from V and 4 bases from J, the junction kept 22 bases outside the gene matches. Germline CDR1 and CDR2: LNHDA and SQIVND (reference sequence). This CDR3 contains 20 residues.